The subject of this entry is one TCR beta chain. The sample belongs to a study of blood T cell repertoires in COVID-19. Study in general: Sites in the United States, Italy and Spain provided acute and convalescent COVID-19 samples. PBMCs, B-cell-depleted T cells, or T cells provided the cDNA or gDNA that made up the material.

Grouping used clinical history reported by participants in a survey and questionnaire. Exposed volunteers were people who met a COVID-19 case within 2 weeks before study entry. This CDR3 is built from 16 residues. Germline CDR1 LGHDT, CDR2 YNNKEL (reference sequence). Trimming shortened V by 1 base and J by 5 bases, and 17 bases separated the two germline ends. TCRdb's copy holds only in-frame clones and misses some; the assay was immunoSEQ multiplex PCR. This sample has 320,000 or so clones; roughly 85% occur once, and the top ten carry 1.9%. The clonotype originates from a woman aged 25-40 years who had been exposed to COVID-19. Sequencing was performed on PBMCs or T cells enriched from blood (not recorded which). The rearrangement joins TRBV3-1 (or the pseudogene TRBV3-2) to TRBJ1-2, with TRBD1 as a possible D gene (5 bases). CDR3 sequence reads: CASSQVGGVLRYGYTF. The CDR3, as DNA: TGTGCCAGCAGCCAAGTGGGGGGGGTATTACGGTATGGCTACACCTTC.